A single sample gave rise to the 29 T cell receptor beta chains below, sequenced in a study of blood T cell repertoires in COVID-19. The method was immunoSEQ multiplex PCR; TCRdb's version includes in-frame clones alone and lacks a portion of them. In the table there are more than 350,000 clones, 80% to 90% of which are singletons. The sequenced material came from PBMCs or T cells enriched from blood (not recorded which). The receptor source for this set is a man younger than 30 who had recovered from COVID-19.

This clone showed up just once. The chain recombines TRBV28 with TRBJ1-1; 10 positions match TRBD1. The CDR3 runs to 16 residues. V was pared by 0 bases and J by 7 bases, with 8 bases of the junction left unmatched. Germline loops: CDR1 MDHEN, CDR2 SYDVKM. The CDR3 reads CASSLWQGTGVLEAFF. The DNA for the CDR3 is TGTGCCAGCAGTTTATGGCAGGGGACAGGGGTCCTTGAAGCTTTCTTT.

The chain joins TRBV5-6 to TRBJ1-3; no definite D call. With 5 bases removed from V and 5 bases from J, the gap between germline ends came to 5 bases. The CDR3 sequence is 11 residues long. Germline V gives CDR1 SGHDT, CDR2 YYEEEE. CDR3 coding DNA: TGTGCCAGCAGTAATCGAAACACCATATATTTT. Encoded protein: CASSNRNTIYF. The whole variable domain, filled in from reference TRBV5-6 and TRBJ1-3, reads DAGVTQSPTHLIKTRGQQVTLRCSPKSGHDTVSWYQQALGQGPQFIFQYYEEEERQRGNFPDRFSGHQFPNYSSELNVNALLLGDSALYLCASSNRNTIYFGEGSWLTVV.

The chain is built from TRBV19 and TRBJ2-7; D gene ambiguous. With 5 bases removed from V and 4 bases from J, the gap between germline ends came to 6 bases. The CDR3 runs to 11 residues. Per the germline V gene, CDR1 is LNHDA and CDR2 is SQIVND (reference sequence). Here the CDR3 reads CASSGFYEQYF. The DNA for the CDR3 is TGTGCCAGTAGTGGCTTTTACGAGCAGTACTTC.

This rearrangement joins TRBV5-5 to TRBJ2-7, with a weak D call TRBD2 (5 bases). Germline CDR1 is SGHKS and CDR2 is YYEKEE (reference sequence). This CDR3 is built from 14 residues. Trimming left V 0 bases short and J 4 bases short, with 11 bases between. DNA for the CDR3: TGTGCCAGCAGCTTGGGGGTGACTACATACGAGCAGTACTTC. Translated: CASSLGVTTYEQYF.

The rearrangement links TRBV3-1 (or the pseudogene TRBV3-2) to TRBJ1-4, with a weak D call TRBD1 (6 bases). The CDR3 totals 12 residues. V shed 4 bases and J shed 10 bases, with 10 bases lying between them. Germline CDR1 LGHDT, CDR2 YNNKEL (reference sequence). CDR3 DNA: TGTGCCAGCAGCCCACCACAGGGAAAACTGTTTTTT. As protein: CASSPPQGKLFF.

The V and J genes are TRBV6-2 or TRBV6-3 and TRBJ2-5; 9 nucleotides match TRBD2. Trimming at V came to 0 bases and at J to 0 bases, leaving 11 bases not matched to a gene. The CDR3 sequence is 19 residues long. CDR1 is MNHEY and CDR2 is SVGEGT in the germline V gene. The CDR3 nucleotides read TGTGCCAGCAGTTACTCGCGGGACGGCGGGAGGGGGTACCAAGAGACCCAGTACTTC. It yields the protein CASSYSRDGGRGYQETQYF.

This chain uses TRBV25-1 with TRBJ1-1, with a tentative D call TRBD1 (6 bases). The CDR3 covers 14 residues. Looked up from germline, CDR1 is MGHDK and CDR2 is SYGVNS. Trimming shortened V by 6 bases and J by 5 bases, and 16 bases separated the two germline ends. In nucleotides, the CDR3 is TGTGCCAGCAGCGACTACAGGGTTGGTACTGAAGCTTTCTTT. It translates to CASSDYRVGTEAFF.

The gene calls are TRBV7-9 and TRBJ1-5; TRBD1 is a possible D gene (5 bases). This CDR3 is built from 13 residues. The V and J ends lost 7 bases and 3 bases respectively, with 10 bases between them. Per germline, CDR1 SEHNR and CDR2 FQNEAQ (reference sequence). In nucleotides, the CDR3 is TGTGCCAGCAACCGGGGGGTCAATCAGCCCCAGCATTTT. Its translation is CASNRGVNQPQHF.

J is TRBJ1-3 and V is TRBV11-2; tentatively, D is TRBD1 (6 bases). Trimming removed 5 bases at V and 0 bases at J, with 8 bases between. The CDR3 consists of 14 residues. From germline, CDR1 is SGHAT and CDR2 FQNNGV. CDR3 sequence (DNA): TGTGCCAGCAGCCGACAGGTCTCTGGAAACACCATATATTTT. Encoded protein: CASSRQVSGNTIYF. The whole variable domain, remainder taken from reference TRBV11-2 and TRBJ1-3, is EAGVAQSPRYKIIEKRQSVAFWCNPISGHATLYWYQQILGQGPKLLIQFQNNGVVDDSQLPKDRFSAERLKGVDSTLKIQPAKLEDSAVYLCASSRQVSGNTIYFGEGSWLTVV.

The chain employs TRBV5-1 and TRBJ2-7; perhaps TRBD2 as D (6 bases). This CDR3 comprises 13 residues. Germline assignment: CDR1 SGHRS and CDR2 YFSETQ. Trimming took 4 bases from V and 2 from J, leaving 10 bases between them. CDR3 region: CASSRREAYEQYF. As DNA, the CDR3 is TGCGCCAGCAGCCGGAGGGAAGCCTACGAGCAGTACTTC.

Turning to this clone: Other nucleotide sequences in the sample specify the same CDR3. J is TRBJ2-7 and V is TRBV9; 10 nucleotides align to TRBD1. This CDR3 comprises 14 residues. The V segment lost 0 bases and the J segment 4 bases; nucleotides outside the gene matches: 1. Germline values: CDR1 SGDLS, CDR2 YYNGEE. The CDR3 region is CASSVGQGAYEQYF. CDR3 nucleotide sequence: TGTGCCAGCAGCGTAGGACAGGGGGCTTACGAGCAGTACTTC.

The rearrangement links TRBV19 to TRBJ2-7, with a possible D match to TRBD1 (5 bases). Deletions cut 3 bases from V and 7 bases from J, with 22 bases between. The CDR3 totals 16 residues. The germline CDR1 and CDR2 sequences are LNHDA and SQIVND (reference sequence). CDR3 protein: CASSIDRAQGKNEQYF. Here the CDR3 DNA reads TGTGCCAGTAGTATCGACCGGGCGCAGGGTAAAAATGAGCAGTACTTC.

This chain connects TRBV19 to TRBJ2-2; possibly TRBD2 for D (7 bases). This CDR3 comprises 16 residues. Germline values: CDR1 LNHDA, CDR2 SQIVND (reference sequence). V gave up 5 bases and J gave up 7 bases, with 20 bases separating them. CDR3 bases: TGTGCCAGTAGTGCGGGGGTAGGGGGTATCAGCGGGGAGCTGTTTTTT. Its translation is CASSAGVGGISGELFF.

This clone was detected a few times. This chain uses TRBV3-1 (or the pseudogene TRBV3-2) with TRBJ1-1, with 9 bases fitting TRBD1. The CDR3 totals 19 residues. CDR1 is LGHDT and CDR2 is YNNKEL in the germline V gene (reference sequence). The V gene end was trimmed by 5 bases and the J gene end by 4 bases; junction bases not matched to a gene: 20. As DNA, the CDR3 is TGTGCCAGCAGCTCCCAGGGTGCTGGGACAGGGATTTTTTCCACTGAAGCTTTCTTT. Translation: CASSSQGAGTGIFSTEAFF.

DNA for the CDR3: TGTGCCAGCAGGCAGACAGGACACAATTCACCCCTCCACTTT. Its protein is CASRQTGHNSPLHF. This chain connects TRBV25-1 to TRBJ1-6; maybe TRBD1 (6 bases). Germline CDR1 MGHDK, CDR2 SYGVNS. The CDR3 has 14 amino acids. Trimming removed 6 bases from V and 7 bases from J, with 13 bases in between.

J is TRBJ2-3 and V is TRBV19, with 10 bases aligning to TRBD2. This CDR3 is built from 17 residues. Unmatched junction bases numbered 9, after V lost 3 bases and J lost 3 bases. Germline V gene sequence: CDR1 LNHDA, CDR2 SQIVND (reference sequence). The CDR3: CASSMNLGLATTDTQYF. The CDR3 nucleotides read TGTGCCAGTAGTATGAATCTGGGACTAGCGACGACAGATACGCAGTATTTT. The full variable domain, its missing parts supplied by reference TRBV19 and TRBJ2-3, is DGGITQSPKYLFRKEGQNVTLSCEQNLNHDAMYWYRQDPGQGLRLIYYSQIVNDFQKGDIAEGYSVSREKKESFPLTVTSAQKNPTAFYLCASSMNLGLATTDTQYFGPGTRLTVL.

J is TRBJ1-1 and V is TRBV11-2; the D gene is possibly TRBD1 (6 bases). The CDR3 covers 14 residues. V lost 6 bases to trimming and J lost 8 bases, with 19 bases between them. CDR1 is SGHAT and CDR2 is FQNNGV in the germline V gene. CDR3 coding DNA: TGTGCCAGCAGGTCAAGGGGGTATTTGGGCGAAGCTTTCTTT. Protein sequence: CASRSRGYLGEAFF. Full variable domain (outside the CDR3, taken from reference TRBV11-2 and TRBJ1-1): EAGVAQSPRYKIIEKRQSVAFWCNPISGHATLYWYQQILGQGPKLLIQFQNNGVVDDSQLPKDRFSAERLKGVDSTLKIQPAKLEDSAVYLCASRSRGYLGEAFFGQGTRLTVV.

The chain links TRBV7-3 to TRBJ1-1; D may be TRBD1 (5 bases). Trimming took off 5 bases at V and 5 bases at J, with 12 bases between the two ends. The length of the CDR3 is 13 residues. Germline CDR1 and CDR2: SGHTA and FQGTGA. The CDR3 protein is CASSDGGTTEAFF. CDR3 nucleotides: TGTGCCAGCAGCGACGGGGGAACGACTGAAGCTTTCTTT. Using reference TRBV7-3 and TRBJ1-1 for the parts outside the CDR3, the full variable domain is GAGVSQTPSNKVTEKGKYVELRCDPISGHTALYWYRQSLGQGPEFLIYFQGTGAADDSGLPNDRFFAVRPEGSVSTLKIQRTERGDSAVYLCASSDGGTTEAFFGQGTRLTVV.

The rearrangement joins TRBV12-5 to TRBJ2-2; 10 bases match TRBD1. The CDR3 is made up of 17 amino acids. Losses at the gene ends were 6 bases for V and 0 bases for J; bases not matched to a gene: 7. Per germline, CDR1 LGHNT and CDR2 FRNRAP. The DNA for the CDR3 is TGTGCTAGTGGACCCGACAGGGGGCTTACGAACACCGGGGAGCTGTTTTTT. Protein sequence: CASGPDRGLTNTGELFF.

This chain joins TRBV2 and TRBJ1-2; 10 nucleotides line up with TRBD1. There are 13 residues in the CDR3. V dropped 7 bases and J dropped 8; count of bases not matched to a gene: 7. The germline CDR1 and CDR2 sequences are SNHLY and FYNNEI. CDR3 region: CASTSDRGNGYTF. The CDR3 DNA follows: TGTGCCAGCACCTCGGACAGGGGGAACGGCTACACCTTC. Using reference TRBV2 and TRBJ1-2 for the parts outside the CDR3, the full variable domain is EPEVTQTPSHQVTQMGQEVILRCVPISNHLYFYWYRQILGQKVEFLVSFYNNEISEKSEIFDDQFSVERPDGSNFTLKIRSTKLEDSAMYFCASTSDRGNGYTFGSGTRLTVV.

This chain uses TRBV2 with TRBJ1-4, with D perhaps TRBD1 (6 bases). This CDR3 has 16 amino acids. CDR1 and CDR2 (germline): SNHLY, FYNNEI. Trimming removed 2 bases from V and 3 bases from J, with 13 bases in between. CDR3 region: CASSEIYSGANEKLFF. The DNA of the CDR3 is TGTGCCAGCAGTGAAATTTATTCAGGGGCTAATGAAAAACTGTTTTTT.

V and J are TRBV3-1 (or the pseudogene TRBV3-2) and TRBJ1-1, with D perhaps TRBD1 (6 bases). Trimming cost V 1 base and J 2 bases, with 8 bases left between them. This CDR3 is 14 amino acids long. Germline V CDR1 and CDR2: LGHDT, YNNKEL (reference sequence). In DNA form, the CDR3 reads TGTGCCAGCAGCCAAGGGACAGCTAACACTGAAGCTTTCTTT. Encoded protein: CASSQGTANTEAFF.

This chain connects TRBV28 to TRBJ2-7; D possibly corresponds to TRBD1 (6 bases). This CDR3 has 14 residues. In germline, CDR1 is MDHEN, CDR2 SYDVKM. V shed 6 bases and J shed 2 bases, with 14 bases lying between them. CDR3 coding DNA: TGTGCCAGCAGATCCGGGACAAGAACCTACGAGCAGTACTTC. It is translated as CASRSGTRTYEQYF. Using reference TRBV28 and TRBJ2-7 for the parts outside the CDR3, the full variable domain is DVKVTQSSRYLVKRTGEKVFLECVQDMDHENMFWYRQDPGLGLRLIYFSYDVKMKEKGDIPEGYSVSREKKERFSLILESASTNQTSMYLCASRSGTRTYEQYFGPGTRLTVT.

The chain is built from TRBV7-9 and TRBJ2-2; 7 bases are a match to TRBD1. Germline assignment: CDR1 SEHNR and CDR2 FQNEAQ (reference sequence). The CDR3 has 14 residues. The V and J ends lost 11 bases and 0 bases, in that order; junction bases with no gene match: 6. Here the CDR3 DNA reads TGTGCCGCGACAGGGAACTCGAACACCGGGGAGCTGTTTTTT. This codes for CAATGNSNTGELFF. Supplemented by reference TRBV7-9 and TRBJ2-2, the full variable domain reads DTGVSQNPRHKITKRGQNVTFRCDPISEHNRLYWYRQTLGQGPEFLTYFQNEAQLEKSRLLSDRFSAERPKGSFSTLEIQRTEQGDSAMYLCAATGNSNTGELFFGEGSRLTVL.

The chain carries TRBV11-3 and TRBJ2-5; D is undetermined. The CDR3 loop spans 13 amino acids. The V gene lost 1 base and the J gene lost 5 bases, with 8 bases spanning the gap. CDR1 SGHNT and CDR2 YENEEA come from the germline V gene. CDR3 DNA sequence: TGTGCCAGCAGCTTAGGGGCCGAGGAGACCCAGTACTTC. It specifies CASSLGAEETQYF.

J is TRBJ1-2 and V is TRBV5-8; D is undetermined. Germline lookup yields CDR1 SGHTS and CDR2 YDEGEE. Trimming pared 4 bases from V and 8 bases from J, leaving 30 bases between. The CDR3 has 18 residues. As DNA, the CDR3 is TGTGCCAGCAGCCCCCGGATCGGGATCTCCGGAGGTACTATGGGCTACACCTTC. Its translation is CASSPRIGISGGTMGYTF.

The rearrangement uses TRBV27 and TRBJ1-4; 10 bases line up with TRBD1. Germline-derived CDR1 and CDR2 are MNHEY and SMNVEV (reference sequence). The CDR3 covers 16 residues. J gave up 8 bases and V 0 bases, and 6 bases lay outside the gene matches. Written as DNA, the CDR3 is TGTGCCAGCAGTTTATCGTTTATGGGACAGGGGGAAAAACTGTTTTTT. It yields the protein CASSLSFMGQGEKLFF.

The rearrangement uses TRBV10-3 and TRBJ2-7, with TRBD2 as a possible D gene (6 bases). The CDR3 runs 14 residues. V was trimmed by 2 bases and J by 7 bases, leaving 15 bases between them. Per the germline V gene, CDR1 is ENHRY and CDR2 is SYGVKD. The CDR3, as DNA: TGTGCCATCAGTGAGCCAGGGACTCTCATAGAGCAGTACTTC. Translating gives CAISEPGTLIEQYF.

V and J are TRBV5-1 and TRBJ1-2; 8 nucleotides line up with TRBD1. V dropped 5 bases and J dropped 8; count of bases not matched to a gene: 14. Germline values: CDR1 SGHRS, CDR2 YFSETQ. This CDR3 comprises 15 residues. The CDR3 here is CASRPTDRGLGGYTF. CDR3 DNA sequence: TGCGCCAGCAGGCCGACCGACAGGGGTCTAGGCGGCTACACCTTC.